This T cell receptor beta chain stems from a study of CDR3 diversity in severe acne. One entry per CDR3 protein results from TCRdb running MiXCR on the PCR reads. The sample shows 65,000 to 95,000 distinct CDR3 sequences, over 40% of them seen only once. This clonotype has a handful of counts. Germline V gives CDR1 SGHDT, CDR2 YYEEEE. CDR3 length: 20 amino acids. The chain is built from TRBV5-6 and TRBJ2-2; 9 bases agree with TRBD1. The end of the DNA is better explained by TRBJ1-1, so the J call may be wrong. The sequenced material came from blood. This receptor was obtained from a male donor in good health, without acne. CDR3 sequence: CASSFGDRVRNQGRGTEAFF. The DNA for the CDR3 is TGTGCCAGCAGCTTTGGGGACAGGGTCAGGAACCAAGGACGGGGCACTGAAGCTTTCTTT.